This note documents a single TCR beta chain sequence. Its antigen is not identified. The junction and the germline gene differ at one end; a read error may be behind it. This sample stems from a study of T cell responses to AZD1222 COVID-19 vaccine. Germline assignment: CDR1 MDHEN and CDR2 SYDVKM. This CDR3 contains 14 residues. Assay used: immunoSEQ multiplex PCR; TCRdb lists only in-frame clones, some missing. The sample lists 65,000 to 95,000 clones, 70% to 90% occurring once. General observations from the study: Donors were mostly white British, more females; clonal diversity possibly underestimated. CD4 TCRs linked to vaccination spanned spike, dominating at 160-218 and 743-854.

This TCR came from an adult who received the AZD1222 COVID-19 vaccine. The chain carries TRBV28 and TRBJ1-6; D call uncertain. Sequencing was performed on peripheral blood, taken 28 days after the second AZD1222 dose. Here the CDR3 reads CTSSFDRANSPLHF. DNA of the CDR3: TGTACCAGCAGTTTCGATAGGGCTAATTCACCCCTCCACTTT.